One and the same sample provided the 11 T cell receptor beta chains below, sequenced in a study of blood T cells in healthy people across ages (dated by TCRdb to about 2015). Libraries were prepared through 5' RACE. The sequencer listed for this sample is Illumina HiSeq 2500. The second PCR ran for roughly 7 to 11 cycles and used a J-beta primer mix along with a sample-barcoded 5' primer. The raw public data were reprocessed by TCRdb itself: fastp quality trimming at Q25, MiXCR clonotype calling, in-frame beta chains only. Every entry covers one CDR3 protein and lists the most common genes and DNA from its rows. Counted in this sample were about 970,000 distinct CDR3 sequences; approximately 50% of them appeared once. The ten largest clones take up 20% to 25% of the sample. The sequenced sample was blood. These receptor sequences come from a woman aged 55-75 years in good health.

The chain has TRBV11-3 and TRBJ2-3; possibly TRBD1 for D (6 bases). The CDR3 runs to 13 residues. The germline CDR1 and CDR2 sequences are SGHNT and YENEEA. V was pared by 2 bases and J by 4 bases, with 7 bases between. CDR3 protein: CASSLRTADTQYF. In DNA form, the CDR3 reads TGTGCCAGCAGCTTAAGGACAGCAGATACGCAGTATTTT. The full variable domain, in which reference TRBV11-3 and TRBJ2-3 provide the parts outside the CDR3, is EAGVVQSPRYKIIEKKQPVAFWCNPISGHNTLYWYLQNLGQGPELLIRYENEEAVDDSQLPKDRFSAERLKGVDSTLKIQPAELGDSAVYLCASSLRTADTQYFGPGTRLTVL.

This clonotype was counted once. The chain couples TRBV28 to TRBJ2-7; 11 bases match TRBD2. V gave up 11 bases and J gave up 3 bases; unmatched junction bases: 6. Germline V CDR1 and CDR2: MDHEN, SYDVKM. The CDR3 is 13 residues long. The CDR3 DNA is TGTGCCTCTAGCGGGAGGTACCTCTACGAGCAGTACTTC. This gives the protein CASSGRYLYEQYF.

This clonotype has a count of ten or more. The chain is built from TRBV18 and TRBJ2-3; D ambiguous. This CDR3 has 14 residues. V shed 8 bases and J shed 3 bases, with 15 bases lying between them. The germline CDR1 and CDR2 sequences are KGHSH and LQKENI. This CDR3 reads CASRPGASTDTQYF. CDR3 nucleotides: TGTGCCAGCCGGCCTGGAGCCAGTACAGATACGCAGTATTTT.

The V call is TRBV7-9, the J call TRBJ2-3, with 9 bases fitting TRBD1. V lost 6 bases, J lost 2 bases, and 9 bases stayed unmatched. This CDR3 comprises 16 residues. CDR1 and CDR2 (germline): SEHNR, FQNEAQ (reference sequence). CDR3 DNA sequence: TGTGCCAGCAGTCTAGGGGACAGGGTCCTCACAGATACGCAGTATTTT. Residues: CASSLGDRVLTDTQYF. Supplemented by reference TRBV7-9 and TRBJ2-3, the full variable domain reads DTGVSQNPRHKITKRGQNVTFRCDPISEHNRLYWYRQTLGQGPEFLTYFQNEAQLEKSRLLSDRFSAERPKGSFSTLEIQRTEQGDSAMYLCASSLGDRVLTDTQYFGPGTRLTVL.

The chain links TRBV20-1 to TRBJ1-5; TRBD1 aligns across 7 bases. This CDR3 spans 15 amino acids. CDR1 and CDR2 (germline): DFQATT, SNEGSKA (reference sequence). V dropped 6 bases and J dropped 6; count of bases not matched to a gene: 14. This CDR3 reads CSAPLGTERFQPQHF. In DNA, the CDR3 is TGCAGTGCACCCTTAGGGACAGAGCGGTTTCAGCCCCAGCATTTT.

CDR3: CSARRPGLPRGYEQYF. The CDR3 coding sequence is TGCAGTGCTAGACGCCCGGGACTACCAAGGGGTTACGAGCAGTACTTC. The chain has TRBV20-1 and TRBJ2-7; 7 nucleotides agree with TRBD2. The J segment lost 4 bases and the V segment lost 2 bases, leaving 14 bases of the junction unmatched. Germline CDR1 DFQATT, CDR2 SNEGSKA (reference sequence). The CDR3 is 16 residues long.

This clonotype was seen more than once but under ten times. The chain employs TRBV7-2 and TRBJ2-5, with a tentative D call TRBD2 (6 bases). There are 14 residues in the CDR3. CDR1 is SGHTA and CDR2 is FQGNSA in the germline V gene. V shed 3 bases and J shed 2 bases, with 10 bases lying between them. The CDR3 DNA reads as TGTGCCAGCAGCTTCCAGCGGGCTCAAGAGACCCAGTACTTC. Residues: CASSFQRAQETQYF.

V and J are TRBV4-1 and TRBJ2-2; D not certain. The CDR3 covers 15 residues. Between the trimmed V and J ends, which lost 1 base and 5 bases, there was a span of 11 bases. CDR1 and CDR2 from the germline V gene are MGHRA and YSYEKL. The CDR3 nucleotides are TGCGCCAGCAGCCAAGTCGGCGATTGGACCGGGGAGCTGTTTTTT. Translating it yields CASSQVGDWTGELFF.

The V gene is TRBV6-5, the J gene TRBJ2-3, with 7 bases identical to TRBD2. Losses at the gene ends were 0 bases for V and 9 bases for J; bases not matched to a gene: 9. CDR1 is MNHEY and CDR2 is SVGAGI in the germline V gene. This CDR3 has 15 residues. The CDR3: CASSYSGRTGGTQYF. The CDR3 DNA reads TGTGCCAGCAGTTACTCTGGTAGGACGGGGGGAACGCAGTATTTT.

The chain recombines TRBV10-3 with TRBJ2-3, with D possibly being TRBD2 (5 bases). This CDR3 has 13 amino acids. Germline V lookup: CDR1 ENHRY, CDR2 SYGVKD. With 8 bases removed from V and 0 bases from J, the gap between germline ends came to 9 bases. The CDR3 sequence: CAILASSTDTQYF. CDR3 coding DNA: TGTGCCATCTTAGCGTCTAGCACAGATACGCAGTATTTT.

About this clonotype: One end of the junction does not line up with germline, which may come from a read error. V and J are TRBV13 and TRBJ2-1, with a tentative D call TRBD1 (6 bases). The CDR3 has 14 amino acids. Germline CDR1 reads PRHDT; CDR2 reads FYEKMQ (reference sequence). CDR3 amino acids: CAGSLRQVNNEQFF. CDR3 coding DNA: TGTGCCGGCAGCTTGCGACAGGTTAACAATGAGCAGTTCTTC.